The 8 T cell receptor beta chains below all came from one sample that was sequenced in a study of blood T cells in healthy people across ages. A J-beta primer mix and a sample-barcoded 5' primer were used in a second PCR of roughly 7 to 12 cycles. TCRdb independently ran MiXCR on the 5' RACE reads; one entry per CDR3 protein. The table lists some 1,000,000 distinct CDR3 sequences, 20% to 25% of them singletons. Another study also made use of these data, one on T cells of mothers and their children.

Sequenced input: blood. Receptor source: a girl aged 2 to 10 in good health.

This chain connects TRBV15 to TRBJ2-7, with D unresolved. Deletions cut 1 base from V and 3 bases from J, with 4 bases between. This CDR3 comprises 12 residues. Per germline, CDR1 LNHNV and CDR2 YYDKDF (reference sequence). The CDR3 protein is CATSRAGYEQYF. The CDR3 nucleotides are TGTGCCACCAGCAGAGCGGGCTACGAGCAGTACTTC.

CDR3 in amino acids: CASSLGRSGPQHF. CDR3 bases: TGTGCCAGCAGCTTAGGGCGATCAGGACCCCAGCATTTT. The V gene is TRBV7-2, the J gene TRBJ1-5; no definite D call. With 1 base removed from V and 10 bases from J, the gap between germline ends came to 11 bases. Germline CDR1 SGHTA, CDR2 FQGNSA. The length of the CDR3 is 13 residues. The full variable domain, rest sourced from reference TRBV7-2 and TRBJ1-5, is GAGVSQSPSNKVTEKGKDVELRCDPISGHTALYWYRQSLGQGLEFLIYFQGNSAPDKSGLPSDRFSAERTGGSVSTLTIQRTQQEDSAVYLCASSLGRSGPQHFGDGTRLSIL.

This clonotype occurred a few times. The V and J genes are TRBV4-1 and TRBJ2-5, with unresolved D. The J call may not be correct, given that the DNA end is closer to TRBJ2-7. This CDR3 is built from 15 residues. The germline V gene has CDR1 MGHRA and CDR2 YSYEKL. The CDR3 nucleotides read TGCGCCAGCAGCCAAGAGGGTCGGGCAGGCTACGAGCAGTACTTC. Protein product: CASSQEGRAGYEQYF.

CDR3 sequence: CASSFPGTNPYNEQFF. CDR3 nucleotides: TGTGCCAGCAGTTTTCCAGGGACTAACCCTTACAATGAGCAGTTCTTC. The chain joins TRBV12-3 or TRBV12-4 to TRBJ2-5, with 7 bases lining up with TRBD2. The closer fit of TRBJ2-1 to the DNA end suggests the J call may be wrong. CDR3 size: 16 residues.

The chain has TRBV6-1 and TRBJ2-7; TRBD1 might be the D (6 bases). There are 14 residues in the CDR3. The V end lost 2 bases, the J end lost 1 base, and 9 bases lay between the germline ends. The germline V gene encodes CDR1 MNHNS and CDR2 SASEGT. CDR3 nucleotide sequence: TGTGCCAGCAGTGAATCAGGGGTGTCCTACGAGCAGTACTTC. It yields the protein CASSESGVSYEQYF.

This clonotype has only a few counts. This rearrangement joins TRBV4-1 to TRBJ2-5, with D possibly being TRBD1 (6 bases). The end of the DNA is better explained by TRBJ2-7, so the J call may be wrong. This CDR3 is 15 amino acids long. The V gene's germline CDR1 is MGHRA and CDR2 YSYEKL. CDR3 region: CASNQIGTRFDEQYF. The DNA for the CDR3 is TGCGCCAGCAACCAGATAGGGACAAGATTCGACGAGCAGTACTTC.

This clonotype was seen more than once but under ten times. V is TRBV6-6 and J is TRBJ2-1; D gene unclear. CDR1 and CDR2 from the germline V gene are MNHNY and SVGAGI (reference sequence). The CDR3 covers 13 residues. V was clipped by 8 bases and J by 5 bases, with 13 bases between them. The CDR3 DNA sequence: TGTGCCAGCTGCTCTAGTCAAAACAATGAGCAGTTCTTC. Protein product: CASCSSQNNEQFF.

The table lists this clonotype with a few counts. The rearrangement links TRBV29-1 to TRBJ2-1; D perhaps matches TRBD2 (6 bases). V lost 2 bases and J lost 6, with 14 bases in between. The germline V gene has CDR1 SQVTM and CDR2 ANQGSEA. This CDR3 has 14 amino acids. The CDR3 region is CSVELLGLSNEQFF. The CDR3 DNA reads TGCAGCGTTGAACTGTTGGGACTTTCCAATGAGCAGTTCTTC.